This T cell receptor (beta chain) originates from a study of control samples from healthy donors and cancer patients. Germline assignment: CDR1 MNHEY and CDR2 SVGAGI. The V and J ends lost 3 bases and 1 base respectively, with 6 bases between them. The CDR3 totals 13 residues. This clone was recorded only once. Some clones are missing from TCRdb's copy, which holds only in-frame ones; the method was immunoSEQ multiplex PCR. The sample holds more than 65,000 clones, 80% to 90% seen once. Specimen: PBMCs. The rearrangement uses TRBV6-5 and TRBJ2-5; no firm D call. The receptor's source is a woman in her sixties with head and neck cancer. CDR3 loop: CASSYGVQETQYF. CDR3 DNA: TGTGCCAGCAGTTATGGGGTCCAAGAGACCCAGTACTTC.